The clone carrying this T cell receptor beta chain appeared many times. Its antigen is unidentified. These data originate in a study of T cell repertoires in cytomegalovirus infection. Overall study results and limits: Summed frequency of shared TCR beta families picked out CMV carriers who also had the relevant HLA.

V gave up 5 bases and J gave up 6 bases; unmatched junction bases: 2. The CDR3 spans 15 residues. Germline V lookup: CDR1 SGHTA, CDR2 FQGNSA. A single record per CDR3 protein comes from TCRdb applying MiXCR to the reads. The table shows approximately 240,000 distinct CDR3 sequences, with 9% to 15% occurring only once. The chain recombines TRBV7-2 with TRBJ2-2; 14 bases fit TRBD2. The TCR was taken from a human donor in good health (CMV status not recorded). Some clones in this sample may be carry-over from other donors' samples. The sequenced sample consisted of PBMCs. CDR3 nucleotides: TGTGCCAGCAGCGGACTAGCGGGAGGTTCCGGGGAGCTGTTTTTT. Translated, it gives CASSGLAGGSGELFF.